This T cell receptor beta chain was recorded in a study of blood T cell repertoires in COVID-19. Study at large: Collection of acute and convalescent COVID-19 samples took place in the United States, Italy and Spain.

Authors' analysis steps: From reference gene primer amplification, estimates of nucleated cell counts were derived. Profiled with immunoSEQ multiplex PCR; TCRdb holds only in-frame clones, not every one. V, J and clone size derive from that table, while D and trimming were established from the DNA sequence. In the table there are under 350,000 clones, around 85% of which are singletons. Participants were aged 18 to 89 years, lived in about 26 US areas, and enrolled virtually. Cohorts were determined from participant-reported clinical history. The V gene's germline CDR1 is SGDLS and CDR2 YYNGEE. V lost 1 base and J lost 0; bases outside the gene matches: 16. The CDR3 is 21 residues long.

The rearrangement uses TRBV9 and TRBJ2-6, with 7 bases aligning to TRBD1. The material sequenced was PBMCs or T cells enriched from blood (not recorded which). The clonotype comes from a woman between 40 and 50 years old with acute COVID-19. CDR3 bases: TGTGCCAGCAGCGTACCCAGCTACAGGGGAGAGATTAGCTCTGGGGCCAACGTCCTGACTTTC. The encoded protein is CASSVPSYRGEISSGANVLTF.